A selection of T cell receptor beta chains follows, all from one sample in a study of cytomegalovirus exposure and HLA in healthy donors. Clones were sequenced by immunoSEQ multiplex PCR, and TCRdb holds only the in-frame ones, with some missing. The sample lists about 300,000 clones, about nine tenths occurring once. Sequenced material: PBMCs. The source is a man aged 35-49 years in good health and CMV-seropositive. CDR3s include the opening cysteine and the closing phenylalanine or tryptophan. A D gene is named only where the DNA matches it firmly. Clone size appears in some rows only: once, few, many, or a class for an expanded clone.

clone size: .; J gene: TRBJ2-5; V gene: TRBV5-1; D gene: .; CDR3 DNA: TGCGCCAGCAGCTTGGTAGGGGCCGAGACCCAGTACTTC; CDR3 protein: CASSLVGAETQYF
clone size: once; J gene: TRBJ1-2; V gene: TRBV11-2; D gene: .; CDR3 DNA: TGTGCCAGCAGCTTAGAGCCCAGGGACTATGGCTACACCTTC; CDR3 protein: CASSLEPRDYGYTF
clone size: .; J gene: TRBJ2-1; V gene: TRBV6-6; D gene: .; CDR3 DNA: TGTGCCAGCAGTTACTCGACTGCTTACTCCTACAATGAGCAGTTCTTC; CDR3 protein: CASSYSTAYSYNEQFF
clone size: .; J gene: TRBJ2-1; V gene: TRBV5-1; D gene: TRBD2; CDR3 DNA: TGCGCCAGCAGCCAGACTAGCGGGAGTCGACATGAGCAGTTCTTC; CDR3 protein: CASSQTSGSRHEQFF
clone size: .; J gene: TRBJ2-1; V gene: TRBV25-1; D gene: TRBD1; CDR3 DNA: TGTGCCAGCAGCAGAAAACCGGGACAGGGTATCTACAATGAGCAGTTCTTC; CDR3 protein: CASSRKPGQGIYNEQFF
clone size: many; J gene: TRBJ2-2; V gene: TRBV6-5; D gene: TRBD2; CDR3 DNA: TGTGCCAGCAGTTACTCGGGACTAGGGAACACCGGGGAGCTGTTTTTT; CDR3 protein: CASSYSGLGNTGELFF
clone size: .; J gene: TRBJ1-1; V gene: TRBV30; D gene: .; CDR3 DNA: TGTGCCTGGAGGTCCGGGATTTACACTGAAGCTTTCTTT; CDR3 protein: CAWRSGIYTEAFF
clone size: few; J gene: TRBJ2-7; V gene: TRBV5-1; D gene: TRBD1; CDR3 DNA: TGCGCCAGCAGCTTACGACAGGGGAGCTACGAGCAGTACTTC; CDR3 protein: CASSLRQGSYEQYF
clone size: .; J gene: TRBJ2-7; V gene: TRBV14; D gene: TRBD2; CDR3 DNA: TGTGCCAGCAGCCCGGGACTAGCGGGAGTCGAGCAGTACTTC; CDR3 protein: CASSPGLAGVEQYF
clone size: .; J gene: TRBJ2-1; V gene: TRBV18; D gene: .; CDR3 DNA: TGTGCCAGCTCACCACCGGGGGCAGGGGCTTACAATGAGCAGTTCTTC; CDR3 protein: CASSPPGAGAYNEQFF
clone size: once; J gene: TRBJ1-1; V gene: TRBV5-1; D gene: .; CDR3 DNA: TGCGCCAGCAGCTTGGACGTCCAGGCATCTGAAGCTTTCTTT; CDR3 protein: CASSLDVQASEAFF
clone size: .; J gene: TRBJ2-7; V gene: TRBV7-2; D gene: TRBD2; CDR3 DNA: TGTGCCAGCAGCCCCGGACTAGCGGGAGGCTACGAGCAGTACTTC; CDR3 protein: CASSPGLAGGYEQYF
clone size: .; J gene: TRBJ2-3; V gene: TRBV7-9; D gene: TRBD2; CDR3 DNA: TGTGCCAGCAGCCGTCGGACTAGCGGGGCAGATACGCAGTATTTT; CDR3 protein: CASSRRTSGADTQYF
clone size: .; J gene: TRBJ2-7; V gene: TRBV15; D gene: TRBD2; CDR3 DNA: TGTGCCACCAGCCACGGGGGGAGCTCCTACGAGCAGTACTTC; CDR3 protein: CATSHGGSSYEQYF
clone size: .; J gene: TRBJ2-5; V gene: TRBV28; D gene: TRBD2; CDR3 DNA: TGTGCCAGCAGCCCTTCGGCGGGAGGGCTACAAGAGACCCAGTACTTC; CDR3 protein: CASSPSAGGLQETQYF
clone size: .; J gene: TRBJ1-1; V gene: TRBV5-1; D gene: .; CDR3 DNA: TGCGCCAGCAGCTTCTGGCAGGGGAACACTGAAGCTTTCTTT; CDR3 protein: CASSFWQGNTEAFF
clone size: .; J gene: TRBJ2-7; V gene: TRBV7-3; D gene: TRBD2; CDR3 DNA: TGTGCCAGCAGCCGGAGTGGGAGGGGTTACGAGCAGTACTTC; CDR3 protein: CASSRSGRGYEQYF
clone size: .; J gene: TRBJ1-2; V gene: TRBV5-6; D gene: .; CDR3 DNA: TGTGCCAGCAGCCACACGACAGAACGCTATGGCTACACCTTC; CDR3 protein: CASSHTTERYGYTF
clone size: .; J gene: TRBJ2-1; V gene: TRBV9; D gene: .; CDR3 DNA: TGTGCCAGCAGCTCGCACCCCAGCGGGTCCTTCTACAATGAGCAGTTCTTC; CDR3 protein: CASSSHPSGSFYNEQFF
clone size: .; J gene: TRBJ2-1; V gene: TRBV27; D gene: TRBD2; CDR3 DNA: TGTGCCAGCGCCTCCCCGGCTAGCGGGAGGGGGAATGAGCAGTTCTTC; CDR3 protein: CASASPASGRGNEQFF
clone size: .; J gene: TRBJ2-3; V gene: TRBV28; D gene: TRBD1; CDR3 DNA: TGTGCCAGCAGTACGGGACAGTCCACAGATACGCAGTATTTT; CDR3 protein: CASSTGQSTDTQYF
clone size: .; J gene: TRBJ1-2; V gene: TRBV28; D gene: .; CDR3 DNA: TGTGCCAGCAGCGCCGGCCGGGGATATGGCTACACCTTC; CDR3 protein: CASSAGRGYGYTF
clone size: .; J gene: TRBJ2-1; V gene: TRBV7-2; D gene: TRBD2; CDR3 DNA: TGTGCCAGCAGCCTAGGCTTAGCGGGAGGTGACAATGAGCAGTTCTTC; CDR3 protein: CASSLGLAGGDNEQFF
clone size: .; J gene: TRBJ2-3; V gene: TRBV5-1; D gene: TRBD2; CDR3 DNA: TGCGCCAGCAGCTTGGGCGGGAGGAGCACAGATACGCAGTATTTT; CDR3 protein: CASSLGGRSTDTQYF
clone size: .; J gene: TRBJ2-7; V gene: TRBV5-1; D gene: TRBD2; CDR3 DNA: TGCGCCAGCGCCACTAGCGGGACAGGTAGAAATCGCGAGCAGTACTTC; CDR3 protein: CASATSGTGRNREQYF
clone size: .; J gene: TRBJ2-1; V gene: TRBV5-1; D gene: TRBD1; CDR3 DNA: TGCGCCAGCAGCCCGGGGACAGGGGGCAATGAGCAGTTCTTC; CDR3 protein: CASSPGTGGNEQFF
clone size: .; J gene: TRBJ1-1; V gene: TRBV7-8; D gene: .; CDR3 DNA: TGTGCCAGCAGCTTATTTGGGCAGGTCGAAGCTTTCTTT; CDR3 protein: CASSLFGQVEAFF